Following are 9 T cell receptor beta chains from one sample sequenced in a study of blood T cell repertoires in COVID-19. Assay used: immunoSEQ multiplex PCR; TCRdb lists only in-frame clones, some missing. The sample yields fewer than 400,000 clones, around four fifths seen once. The source material was peripheral blood. The source is a man aged 25-45 years with active or convalescent COVID-19.

V usage is TRBV2 and J usage is TRBJ2-5; D is unclear. Germline V lookup: CDR1 SNHLY, CDR2 FYNNEI. The CDR3 contains 14 residues. Trimming removed 1 base from V and 2 bases from J, with 8 bases in between. The chain's CDR3 is CASSEDYGQETQYF. The DNA for the CDR3 is TGTGCCAGCAGTGAAGACTACGGGCAAGAGACCCAGTACTTC.

The V and J genes are TRBV27 and TRBJ2-7, with 11 positions matching TRBD2. The CDR3 consists of 16 residues. CDR1 MNHEY and CDR2 SMNVEV come from the germline V gene (reference sequence). J gave up 1 base and V 2 bases, and 4 bases lay outside the gene matches. Here the CDR3 reads CASSLRGLAASYEQYF. The CDR3 DNA sequence: TGTGCCAGCAGTTTACGGGGACTAGCGGCGTCCTACGAGCAGTACTTC.

This clone was detected only once. This chain joins TRBV4-1 and TRBJ1-5; 7 nucleotides line up with TRBD1. Trimming at V came to 1 base and at J to 6 bases, leaving 9 bases not matched to a gene. CDR1 and CDR2 (germline): MGHRA, YSYEKL. The CDR3 consists of 16 residues. The CDR3 loop is CASSQGMKGAGQPQHF. The CDR3 DNA reads as TGCGCCAGCAGCCAAGGTATGAAGGGGGCAGGTCAGCCCCAGCATTTT.

V is TRBV6-6 and J is TRBJ2-3, with a tentative D call TRBD1 (6 bases). CDR1 and CDR2 from the germline V gene are MNHNY and SVGAGI (reference sequence). The CDR3 covers 16 residues. V gave up 5 bases and J gave up 6 bases, with 21 bases separating them. In DNA form, the CDR3 reads TGTGCCAGCAGTCCTGACGGGACCGCGCAGGGGGATACGCAGTATTTT. Amino acid sequence: CASSPDGTAQGDTQYF.

This rearrangement joins TRBV25-1 to TRBJ1-6, with TRBD1 as a possible D gene (6 bases). The V and J ends lost 6 bases and 14 bases respectively, with 20 bases between them. This CDR3 has 14 amino acids. Germline CDR1 is MGHDK and CDR2 is SYGVNS. The chain's CDR3 is CASSLGGGALSLHF. Here the CDR3 DNA reads TGTGCCAGCAGCTTGGGAGGGGGGGCGTTATCCCTCCACTTT.

On this clone itself: This CDR3 fails to terminate in the conserved phenylalanine or tryptophan, so it likely reflects a read error. The DNA is left out, because the CDR3 cannot be placed on it with certainty; the CDR3 is given as TCRdb lists it. The chain carries TRBV10-1 and TRBJ1-2. Inclusive of both ends, the CDR3 amounts to 10 amino acids. Germline CDR1 is WNHNN and CDR2 is SYGVQD (reference sequence). This CDR3 reads CASSESVSKL.

The CDR3 DNA follows: TGTGCCAGCAGCGTACCGGGGACAGGAGAAGCTTTCTTT. Amino acid sequence: CASSVPGTGEAFF. The rearrangement joins TRBV9 to TRBJ1-1; 8 bases align to TRBD1. This CDR3 contains 13 residues. From germline, CDR1 is SGDLS and CDR2 YYNGEE. V gave up 1 base and J gave up 8 bases; unmatched junction bases: 4.

The rearrangement uses TRBV7-9 and TRBJ2-1, with a weak D call TRBD2 (6 bases). CDR1 and CDR2 from the germline V gene are SEHNR and FQNEAQ (reference sequence). The V end lost 2 bases, the J end lost 7 bases, and 12 bases lay between the germline ends. This CDR3 has 14 residues. CDR3 loop: CASSLRLEGNEQFF. CDR3 DNA: TGTGCCAGCAGCTTAAGACTAGAGGGGAATGAGCAGTTCTTC.

This chain's CDR3 is CASSLGQGADTQYF. The CDR3 DNA is TGTGCCAGCTCACTCGGACAGGGGGCAGATACGCAGTATTTT. The chain employs TRBV18 and TRBJ2-3, with 10 bases aligning to TRBD1. V shed 4 bases and J 4 bases; nucleotides not matched to a gene: 2. The germline CDR1 and CDR2 sequences are KGHSH and LQKENI. The CDR3 sequence is 14 residues long.